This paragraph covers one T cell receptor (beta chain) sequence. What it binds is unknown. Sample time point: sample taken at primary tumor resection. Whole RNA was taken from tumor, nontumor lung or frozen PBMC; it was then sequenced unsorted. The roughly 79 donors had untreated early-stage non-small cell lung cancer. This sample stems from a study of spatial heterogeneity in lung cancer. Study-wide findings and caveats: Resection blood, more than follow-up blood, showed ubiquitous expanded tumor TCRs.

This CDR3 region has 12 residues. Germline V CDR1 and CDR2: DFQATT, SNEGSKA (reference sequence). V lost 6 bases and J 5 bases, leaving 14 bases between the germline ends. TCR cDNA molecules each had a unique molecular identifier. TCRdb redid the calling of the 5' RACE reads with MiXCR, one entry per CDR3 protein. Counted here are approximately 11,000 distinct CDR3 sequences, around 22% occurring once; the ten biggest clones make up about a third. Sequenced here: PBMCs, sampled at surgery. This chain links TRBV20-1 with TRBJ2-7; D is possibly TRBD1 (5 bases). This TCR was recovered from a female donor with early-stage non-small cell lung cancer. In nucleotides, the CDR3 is TGCAGTGCCAAAGGCAGGGCGGACGAGCAGTACTTC. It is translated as CSAKGRADEQYF.